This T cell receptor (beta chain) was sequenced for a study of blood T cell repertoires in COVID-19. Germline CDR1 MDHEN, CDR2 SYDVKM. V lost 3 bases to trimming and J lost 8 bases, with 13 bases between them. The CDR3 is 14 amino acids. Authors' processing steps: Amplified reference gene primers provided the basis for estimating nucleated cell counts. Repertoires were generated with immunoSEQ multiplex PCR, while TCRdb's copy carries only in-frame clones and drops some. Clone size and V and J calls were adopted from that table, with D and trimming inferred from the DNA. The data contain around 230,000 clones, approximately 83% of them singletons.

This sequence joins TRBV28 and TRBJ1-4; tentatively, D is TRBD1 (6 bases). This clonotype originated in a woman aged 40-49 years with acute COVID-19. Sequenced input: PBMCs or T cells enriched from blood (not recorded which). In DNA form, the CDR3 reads TGTGCCAGCAGTTTCCGGGGGGCAGCGGAAAAACTGTTTTTT. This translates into CASSFRGAAEKLFF.